This T cell receptor beta chain was sequenced in a study of blood T cells in healthy people across ages. The sample holds a few counts of this clonotype. Sample-barcoded 5' priming and a J-beta primer mix drove a second PCR of roughly 7 to 11 cycles. Using its own MiXCR run on the 5' RACE reads, TCRdb lists one record per CDR3 protein. Of some 940,000 distinct CDR3 sequences in the sample, 29% were seen once. This same sample was also taken into another study, of T cells of mothers and their children.

The specimen sequenced was blood. The clonotype originates from a woman aged 40-49 years in good health.

The CDR3 DNA is TGTGCCAGCAGTTTAGGGGCAGGGCTTCAGCCCCAGCATTTT. Amino acids: CASSLGAGLQPQHF. The chain employs TRBV27 and TRBJ1-5, with a possible D match to TRBD1 (5 bases). Trimming removed 2 bases at V and 6 bases at J, with 11 bases between. The germline V gene encodes CDR1 MNHEY and CDR2 SMNVEV (reference sequence). The CDR3 loop spans 14 amino acids.